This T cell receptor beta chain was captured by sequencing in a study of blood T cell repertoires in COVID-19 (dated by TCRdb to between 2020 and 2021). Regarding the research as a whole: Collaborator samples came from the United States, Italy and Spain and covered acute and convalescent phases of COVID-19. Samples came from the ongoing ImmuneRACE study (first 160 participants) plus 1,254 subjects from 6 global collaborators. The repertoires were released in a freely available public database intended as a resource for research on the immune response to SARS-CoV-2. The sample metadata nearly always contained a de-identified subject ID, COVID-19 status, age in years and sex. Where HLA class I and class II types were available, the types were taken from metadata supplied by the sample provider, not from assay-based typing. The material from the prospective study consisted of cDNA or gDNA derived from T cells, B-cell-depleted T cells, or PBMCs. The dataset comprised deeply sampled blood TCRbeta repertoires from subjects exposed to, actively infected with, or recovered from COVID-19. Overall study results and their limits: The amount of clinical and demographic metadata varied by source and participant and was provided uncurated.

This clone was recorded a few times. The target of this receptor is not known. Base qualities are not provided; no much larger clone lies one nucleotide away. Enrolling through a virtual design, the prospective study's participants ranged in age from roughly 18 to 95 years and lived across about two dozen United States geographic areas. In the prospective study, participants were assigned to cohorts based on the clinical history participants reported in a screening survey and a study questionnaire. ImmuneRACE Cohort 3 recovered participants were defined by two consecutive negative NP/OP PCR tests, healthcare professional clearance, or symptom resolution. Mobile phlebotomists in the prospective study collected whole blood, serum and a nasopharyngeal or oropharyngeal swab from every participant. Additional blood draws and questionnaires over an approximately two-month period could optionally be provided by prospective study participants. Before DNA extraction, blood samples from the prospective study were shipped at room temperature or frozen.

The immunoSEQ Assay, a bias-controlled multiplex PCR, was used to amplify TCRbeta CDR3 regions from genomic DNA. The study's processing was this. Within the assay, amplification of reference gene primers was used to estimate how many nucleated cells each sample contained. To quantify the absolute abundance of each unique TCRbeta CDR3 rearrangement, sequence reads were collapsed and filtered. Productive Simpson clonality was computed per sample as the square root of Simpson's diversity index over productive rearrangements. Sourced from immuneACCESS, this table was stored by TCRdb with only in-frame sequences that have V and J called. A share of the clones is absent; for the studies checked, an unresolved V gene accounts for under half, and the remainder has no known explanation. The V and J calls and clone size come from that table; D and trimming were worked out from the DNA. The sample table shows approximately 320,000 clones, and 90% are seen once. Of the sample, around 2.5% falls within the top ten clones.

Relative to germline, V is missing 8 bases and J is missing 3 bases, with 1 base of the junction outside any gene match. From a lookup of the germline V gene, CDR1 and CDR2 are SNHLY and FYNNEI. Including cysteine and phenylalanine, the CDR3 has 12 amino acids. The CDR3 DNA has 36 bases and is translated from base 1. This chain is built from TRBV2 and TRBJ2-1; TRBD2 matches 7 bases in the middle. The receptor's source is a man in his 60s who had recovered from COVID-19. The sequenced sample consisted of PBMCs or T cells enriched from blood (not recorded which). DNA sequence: TGTGCCAGCGGGAGGGGCTACAATGAGCAGTTCTTC. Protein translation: CASGRGYNEQFF.